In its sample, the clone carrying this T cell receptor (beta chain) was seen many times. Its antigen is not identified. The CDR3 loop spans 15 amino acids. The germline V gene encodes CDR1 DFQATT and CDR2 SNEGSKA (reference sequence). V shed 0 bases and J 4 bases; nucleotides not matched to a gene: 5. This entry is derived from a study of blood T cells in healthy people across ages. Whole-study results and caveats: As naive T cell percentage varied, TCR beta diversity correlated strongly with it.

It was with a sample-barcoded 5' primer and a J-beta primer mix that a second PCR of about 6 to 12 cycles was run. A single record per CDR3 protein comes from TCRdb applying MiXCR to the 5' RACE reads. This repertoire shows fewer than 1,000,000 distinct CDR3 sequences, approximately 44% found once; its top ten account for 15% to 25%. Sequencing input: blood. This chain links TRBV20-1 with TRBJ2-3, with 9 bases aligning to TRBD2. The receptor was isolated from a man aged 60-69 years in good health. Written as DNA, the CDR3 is TGCAGTGCTAGAGATTCTAGCGGGGTTGCAGATACGCAGTATTTT. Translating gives CSARDSSGVADTQYF.